The following is a T cell receptor beta chain sequence with its context. This record comes from a study of blood T cell repertoires in COVID-19. Sequencing used immunoSEQ multiplex PCR; TCRdb keeps in-frame clones, though not all of them. The table lists roughly 190,000 clones, more than 70% of them singletons, with less than 3.5% in the top ten. CDR1 is SGHDT, CDR2 YYEEEE, per germline. This CDR3 spans 12 amino acids. The V segment lost 1 base and the J segment 15 bases; nucleotides outside the gene matches: 5. Sequencing was carried out using peripheral blood. The rearrangement links TRBV5-6 to TRBJ2-3, with TRBD1 matching 10 bases. The receptor's source is a man aged 50-60 years with active or convalescent COVID-19. CDR3 bases: TGTGCCAGCAGCTTGCCCGGGACAGGGGTCTATTTT. Its protein product is CASSLPGTGVYF.